This T cell receptor beta chain was retrieved from a study of blood T cell repertoires in COVID-19. Profiled with immunoSEQ multiplex PCR; TCRdb holds only in-frame clones, not every one. The repertoire consists of 270,000 or so clones, with about 85% occurring once and the leading ten covering approximately 6.6%. The clonotype was recovered from a woman aged 45-59 years who had been exposed to COVID-19. The sample taken for sequencing was PBMCs or T cells enriched from blood (not recorded which).

The CDR3 loop reads CASSHRGGNTIYF. The DNA of the CDR3 is TGTGCCAGCAGCCACAGGGGCGGAAACACCATATATTTT. This chain joins TRBV7-9 and TRBJ1-3; 7 bases match TRBD1. From germline, CDR1 is SEHNR and CDR2 FQNEAQ (reference sequence). This CDR3 contains 13 residues. J gave up 4 bases and V 5 bases, and 2 bases lay outside the gene matches.